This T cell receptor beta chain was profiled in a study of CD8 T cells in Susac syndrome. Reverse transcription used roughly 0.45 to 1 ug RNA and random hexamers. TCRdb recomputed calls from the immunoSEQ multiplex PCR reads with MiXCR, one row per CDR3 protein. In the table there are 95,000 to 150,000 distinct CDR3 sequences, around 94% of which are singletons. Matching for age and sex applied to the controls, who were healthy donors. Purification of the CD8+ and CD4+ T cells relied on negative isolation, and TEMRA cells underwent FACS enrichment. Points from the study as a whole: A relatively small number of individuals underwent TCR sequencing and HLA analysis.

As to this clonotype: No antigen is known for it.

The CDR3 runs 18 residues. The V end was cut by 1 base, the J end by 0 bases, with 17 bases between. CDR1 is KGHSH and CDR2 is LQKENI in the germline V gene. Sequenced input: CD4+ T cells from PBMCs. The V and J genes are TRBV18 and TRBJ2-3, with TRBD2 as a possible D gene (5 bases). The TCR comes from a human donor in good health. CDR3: CASSPLPRGSSSTDTQYF. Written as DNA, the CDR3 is TGTGCCAGCTCACCACTTCCCCGGGGATCTTCTAGCACAGATACGCAGTATTTT.